The present T cell receptor (beta chain) was sequenced within a study of blood T cell repertoires in COVID-19. Germline V gives CDR1 SGHAT, CDR2 FQNNGV. The CDR3 has 15 amino acids. The junction had 3 bases not matched to a gene; V was cut back by 2 bases and J by 6 bases. Generated by immunoSEQ multiplex PCR, the TCRdb table keeps only in-frame clones and is missing some. The table records 150,000 to 200,000 clones, about 80% of them present only once. J is TRBJ2-1 and V is TRBV11-2, with 11 bases fitting TRBD2. The source is a human donor with acute or convalescent COVID-19. The donor label of this sample is uncertain. The sample consisted of peripheral blood. The CDR3 sequence: CASSLITSGSNEQFF. CDR3 nucleotide sequence: TGTGCCAGCAGCTTAATAACTAGCGGGAGCAATGAGCAGTTCTTC.